The present T cell receptor beta chain was sequenced within a study of EBV T-cell therapy then PD-1 blockade in nasopharyngeal carcinoma. Stated time point: 266 days after commencement of treatment, after nivolumab therapy. Treatment given: AdE1-LMPpoly-expanded autologous EBV-specific T-cell therapy followed by anti-PD-1 nivolumab. On this clone itself: Its antigen is unidentified.

The CDR3 is 16 amino acids. CDR1 and CDR2 (germline): LGHNA, YSLEER. The V gene end was trimmed by 0 bases and the J gene end by 3 bases; junction bases not matched to a gene: 8. Method: immunoSEQ multiplex PCR; TCRdb's copy keeps in-frame clones and lacks some. Altogether about 20,000 clones are present, about 81% being singletons, with the ten largest covering 31%. The chain is built from TRBV4-3 and TRBJ2-7; 7 nucleotides line up with TRBD2. The clonotype originates from a man between 35 and 55 years old with nasopharyngeal carcinoma. Here the sequenced sample was CD8+ T cells from blood, taken at roughly day 250 from a patient whose treatment included autologous EBV-specific T cells and nivolumab. CDR3 loop: CASSQDAAGEDYEQYF. The CDR3, as DNA: TGCGCCAGCAGCCAAGATGCGGCGGGGGAGGACTACGAGCAGTACTTC.